The sequence of this TCR beta chain was determined in a study of blood T cell repertoires in COVID-19. CDR1 is MNHEY, CDR2 SVGAGI, per germline. Trimming removed 10 bases from V and 4 bases from J; junction bases left unmatched: 3. This CDR3 is built from 13 residues. Some clones are missing from TCRdb's copy, which holds only in-frame ones; the method was immunoSEQ multiplex PCR. The profile shows about 40,000 clones, 80% to 90% of them singletons. The origin of this receptor is a human donor in a cohort sampled during active COVID-19. The genes are TRBV6-5 and TRBJ2-7, with TRBD2 matching 14 bases. Sequenced material: peripheral blood. The CDR3 bases are TGTGCCACCTGGACTAGCGGGGGGTACGAGCAGTACTTC. Its translation: CATWTSGGYEQYF.